This TCR beta chain was sequenced during a study of a mutant IDH1 vaccine in newly diagnosed glioma. Study overall: Patients under treatment included approximately 60% males and 37.5% females and had a mean age of 40.4 years. Receipt of radiotherapy, temozolomide, or both preceded the study, and most received both. Study observations and caveats: Patients showed vaccine-induced immune responses at a rate of approximately 92%. Pseudoprogression seemed unrelated to changes in top peripheral T cell clonotypes.

The V end was cut by 1 base, the J end by 6 bases, with 12 bases between. The CDR3 is 15 amino acids. The V gene's germline CDR1 is KGHSH and CDR2 LQKENI. This clone has only one observation. Its cognate antigen is unknown. This sample's time point: baseline, week 1 (first vaccination visit). Noted treatment: pre-vaccination baseline after standard-of-care therapy. Assay: immunoSEQ multiplex PCR; the TCRdb copy retains only in-frame clones and omits some. The sample includes fewer than 100,000 clones, over 85% of them seen just once. The sequence came from a woman between 50 and 59 years old with glioma. The chain combines TRBV18 with TRBJ2-2; the D gene is possibly TRBD2 (6 bases). The sequencing used PBMCs, collected from a glioma patient treated with radiotherapy, temozolomide or both. The CDR3 sequence is CASSPQEGKAGELFF. CDR3 DNA: TGTGCCAGCTCACCACAGGAGGGAAAAGCCGGGGAGCTGTTTTTT.